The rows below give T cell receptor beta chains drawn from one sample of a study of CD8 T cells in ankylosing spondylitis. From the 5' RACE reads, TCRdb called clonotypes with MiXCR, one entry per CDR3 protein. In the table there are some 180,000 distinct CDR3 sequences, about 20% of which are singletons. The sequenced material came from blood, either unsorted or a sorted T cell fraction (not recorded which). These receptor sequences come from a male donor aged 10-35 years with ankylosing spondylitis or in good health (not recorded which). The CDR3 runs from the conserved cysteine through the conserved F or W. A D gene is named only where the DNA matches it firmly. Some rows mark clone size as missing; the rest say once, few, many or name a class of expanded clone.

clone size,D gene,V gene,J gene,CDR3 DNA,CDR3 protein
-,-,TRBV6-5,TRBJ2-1,TGTGCCAGCAGTTACTCGGTGGACAATGAGCAGTTCTTC,CASSYSVDNEQFF
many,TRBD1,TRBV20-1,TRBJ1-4,TGCAGTGCTCTCGACTCCGGGACAGTTTTTTTT,CSALDSGTVFF
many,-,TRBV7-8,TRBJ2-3,TGTGCCAGCAGCTTCCACCGGGACATGTCTGGTGGGGGATCGACCACAGATACGCAGTATTTT,CASSFHRDMSGGGSTTDTQYF
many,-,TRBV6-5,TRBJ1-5,TGTGCCAGCAGCCCGGACAGCAATCAGCCCCAGCATTTT,CASSPDSNQPQHF
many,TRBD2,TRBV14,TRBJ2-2,TGTGCCAGCAGCCCTGGACTAGCGGGAGCGGACGGGGAGCTGTTTTTT,CASSPGLAGADGELFF
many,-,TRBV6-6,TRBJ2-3,TGTGCCAGCAGTAAAAGCTCGGGGGCGCGGGCAGATACGCAGTATTTT,CASSKSSGARADTQYF
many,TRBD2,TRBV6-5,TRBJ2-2,TGTGCCAGCAGTTATCGGACTAGCGGGAGCACCGGGGAGCTGTTTTTT,CASSYRTSGSTGELFF
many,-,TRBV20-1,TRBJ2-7,TGCAGTGCTAGAGTTAGGCAGAGAATCGAGCAGTACTTC,CSARVRQRIEQYF
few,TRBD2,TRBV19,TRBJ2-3,TGTGCCAGTAGTCGAAGGAGACTAGCGGGAACAGATACGCAGTATTTT,CASSRRRLAGTDTQYF
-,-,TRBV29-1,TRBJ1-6,TGCAGCGTTGAAGATTATCCTGATTCACCCCTCCACTTT,CSVEDYPDSPLHF
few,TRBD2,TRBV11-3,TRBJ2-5,TGTGCCAGCAGCTTTTCGACCGGGTCATGGGTAGCGGGAGTAAGAGGAGAGACCCAGTACTTC,CASSFSTGSWVAGVRGETQYF
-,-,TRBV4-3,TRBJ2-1,TGCGCCAGCAGCCAAGTTGAAATGGGACCTCGGAATGAGCAGTTCTTC,CASSQVEMGPRNEQFF
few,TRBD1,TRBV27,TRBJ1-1,TGTGCCAGCAGCTTTCAGGGGGCAACTGAAGCTTTCTTT,CASSFQGATEAFF
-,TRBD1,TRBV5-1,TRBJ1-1,TGCGCCAGCAGCTTGGCGACAGGGATACCTGAAGCTTTCTTT,CASSLATGIPEAFF
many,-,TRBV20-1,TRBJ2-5,TGCAGTGCTACGCCCGGACGTGAACAAGAGACCCAGTACTTC,CSATPGREQETQYF
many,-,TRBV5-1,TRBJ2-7,TGCGCCAGCAGCTTTAACCCCATGGATGTCGGGAAGACCCCCTACGAGCAGTACTTC,CASSFNPMDVGKTPYEQYF
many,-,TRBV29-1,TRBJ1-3,TGCAGCGTATGCACTTCTGGAAACACCATATATTTT,CSVCTSGNTIYF
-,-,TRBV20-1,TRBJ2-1,TGCAGTGCTCAACTAGTCCAGGATGAGCAGTTCTTC,CSAQLVQDEQFF
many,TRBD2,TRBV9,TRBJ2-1,TGTGCCAGCAGCTCCCGAACCCTAGCGGGAGGTATCAATGAGCAGTTCTTC,CASSSRTLAGGINEQFF
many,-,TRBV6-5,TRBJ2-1,TGTGCCAGCAGTTACTCGGGGGCTACGTCCTACAATGAGCAGTTCTTC,CASSYSGATSYNEQFF
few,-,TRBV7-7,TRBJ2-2,TGTGCCAGCAGCTCGACAGATGGGAGTCGGGCCGGGGAGCTGTTTTTT,CASSSTDGSRAGELFF
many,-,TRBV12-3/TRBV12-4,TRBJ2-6,TGTGCCAGCAGTCCCGGAGCTGGGGCCAACGTCCTGACTTTC,CASSPGAGANVLTF
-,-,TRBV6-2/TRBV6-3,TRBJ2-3,TGTGCCAGCAGTTCCCCGGGACGGAATACAGATACGCAGTATTTT,CASSSPGRNTDTQYF
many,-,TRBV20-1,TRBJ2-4,TGCAGTGCCCTAACAGGGACGGTGAACATTCAGTACTTC,CSALTGTVNIQYF
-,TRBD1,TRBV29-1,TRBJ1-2,TGCAGCGGTGGGACAGCACTCTATGGCTACACCTTC,CSGGTALYGYTF
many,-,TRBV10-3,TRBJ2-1,TGTGCCATCAGTGAGTCGGAAAGCTCCTACAATGAGCAGTTCTTC,CAISESESSYNEQFF
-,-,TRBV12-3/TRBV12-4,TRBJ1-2,TGTGCCAGCAGTTTAATTAGGGACAATGTCACCTTC,CASSLIRDNVTF
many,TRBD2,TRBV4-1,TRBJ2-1,TGCGCCAGCAGCCAAACGACTAGCGGGTCCTACAATGAGCAGTTCTTC,CASSQTTSGSYNEQFF
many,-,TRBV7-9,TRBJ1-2,TGTGCCAGCAGCTTAGTCGGTCGGACAGCCTATGGCTACACCTTC,CASSLVGRTAYGYTF
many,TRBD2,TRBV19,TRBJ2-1,TGTGCCAGTAGTATAGACGGGGGGTGGGGCAATGAGCAGTTCTTC,CASSIDGGWGNEQFF
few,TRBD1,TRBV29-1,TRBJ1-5,TGCAGCGTTGCCGGGACAGCTGAACAGCCCCAGCATTTT,CSVAGTAEQPQHF
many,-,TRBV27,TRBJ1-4,TGTGCCAGCAGTTTATGGGGGGGAGATGAAAAACTGTTTTTT,CASSLWGGDEKLFF
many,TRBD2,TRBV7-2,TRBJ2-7,TGTGCCAGCAGCACGACTAGCGGCTGGGGGGTCGAGCAGTACTTC,CASSTTSGWGVEQYF
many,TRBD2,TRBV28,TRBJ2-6,TGTGCCAGCAGTTGGGCTAGCGGAGCCTCTGGGGCCAACGTCCTGACTTTC,CASSWASGASGANVLTF
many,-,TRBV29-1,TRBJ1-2,TGCAGCGTTGAGGGGCATTTCTATGGCTACACCTTC,CSVEGHFYGYTF
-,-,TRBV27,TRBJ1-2,TGTGCCAGCAGTTACCAAGGGGGTGCGGGAAGTTATGGCTACACCTTC,CASSYQGGAGSYGYTF
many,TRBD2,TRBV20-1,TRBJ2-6,TGCAGTGCTAGAGCGGCTAGCGGGAGGCCCTCCCGCAGCTCTGGGGCCAACGTCCTGACTTTC,CSARAASGRPSRSSGANVLTF
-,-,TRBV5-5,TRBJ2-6,TGTGCCAGCAGCGCCACAGGGTCTGGGGCCAACGTCCTGACTTTC,CASSATGSGANVLTF
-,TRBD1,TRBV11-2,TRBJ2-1,TGTGCCAGCAGTCATACAAAGGGACAGGGGAATAATGAGCAGTTCTTC,CASSHTKGQGNNEQFF
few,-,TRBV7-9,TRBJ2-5,TGTGCCAGCAGCGTATCAGCGATACAAGAGACCCAGTACTTC,CASSVSAIQETQYF
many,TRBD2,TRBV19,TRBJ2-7,TGTGCCACGGGACTAGCGGGAGGGGACGAGCAGTACTTC,CATGLAGGDEQYF
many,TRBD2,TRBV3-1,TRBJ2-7,TGTGCCAGCAGCCAAGGCAGGACTAGCGGGAACGAGCAGTACTTC,CASSQGRTSGNEQYF
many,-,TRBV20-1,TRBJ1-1,TGCAGTGCTACCAGGACAGCGAACACTGAAGCTTTCTTT,CSATRTANTEAFF
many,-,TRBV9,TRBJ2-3,TGTGCCAGCACCGCATTAGAGGGGGGTCGGGATACGCAGTATTTT,CASTALEGGRDTQYF
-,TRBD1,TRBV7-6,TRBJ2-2,TGTGCCAGCAGCTCGATTGGACAGGGGGCATCCGGGGAGCTGTTTTTT,CASSSIGQGASGELFF
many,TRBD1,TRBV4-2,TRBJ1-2,TGTGCCAGCACCACAGGGGATAACTATGGCTACACCTTC,CASTTGDNYGYTF
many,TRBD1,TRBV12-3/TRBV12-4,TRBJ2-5,TGTGCCAGCAGGCCCCGACAGGGGAAAGCCAAAGAGACCCAGTACTTC,CASRPRQGKAKETQYF
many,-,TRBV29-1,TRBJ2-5,TGCAGCGTTTTGGGGCGGCCCGGGGAGACCCAGTACTTC,CSVLGRPGETQYF
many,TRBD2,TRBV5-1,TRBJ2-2,TGCGCCAGCAGCTCGATCCTAGCGGGAGGGACCACCGGGGAGCTGTTTTTT,CASSSILAGGTTGELFF
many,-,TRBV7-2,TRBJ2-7,TGTGCCAGCAGCTTACAACAGGACGAGCAGTACTTC,CASSLQQDEQYF
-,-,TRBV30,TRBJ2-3,TGTGCCTGGCGGTACAGGAGCACAGATACGCAGTATTTT,CAWRYRSTDTQYF
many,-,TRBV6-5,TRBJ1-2,TGTGCCAGCAGACCTCAAACAGGGCTGGGCTATGGCTACACCTTC,CASRPQTGLGYGYTF
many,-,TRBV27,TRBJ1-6,TGTGCCAGCAGTGTCAATACAGGGTCACTCGGGTCACCCCTCCACTTT,CASSVNTGSLGSPLHF